The rows below give T cell receptor beta chains drawn from one sample of a study of somatic mutations in cytotoxic T cells in rheumatoid arthritis. Repertoires were generated with immunoSEQ multiplex PCR, while TCRdb's copy carries only in-frame clones and drops some. The repertoire includes about 11,000 clones, roughly 74% of them detected once, and 30% to 40% sits in the top ten. Material for sequencing was CD8+ T cells sorted from blood. These receptors all come from a man aged 55 to 70 in good health. CDR3s include the opening cysteine and the closing phenylalanine or tryptophan. D genes are given only for firm matches. Clone size is not always given. Where it is, it says once, few, many or a class for expanded clones.

v_gene,j_gene,abundance,d_gene,CDR3aa,CDR3nt
TRBV10-3,TRBJ2-1,.,.,CAISEPSSYNEQFF,TGTGCCATCAGTGAACCGAGCTCCTACAATGAGCAGTTCTTC
TRBV29-1,TRBJ2-3,.,TRBD1,CSVASDRGGTDTQYF,TGCAGCGTAGCGTCTGACAGGGGGGGCACAGATACGCAGTATTTT
TRBV27,TRBJ2-1,few,TRBD2,CASSVGLAGYNEQFF,TGTGCCAGCAGTGTTGGGCTAGCGGGATACAATGAGCAGTTCTTC
TRBV13,TRBJ2-3,.,.,CASSLEAGGSTDTQYF,TGTGCCAGCAGCTTAGAAGCGGGCGGAAGCACAGATACGCAGTATTTT
TRBV9,TRBJ2-2,.,TRBD1,CASSVEDRGRSGELFF,TGTGCCAGCAGCGTAGAGGACAGGGGCCGTTCCGGGGAGCTGTTTTTT
TRBV13,TRBJ2-7,.,TRBD1,CASSPGTGGYEQYF,TGTGCCAGCAGCCCTGGGACAGGGGGCTACGAGCAGTACTTC
TRBV28,TRBJ1-5,.,.,CASSFSSSNQPQHF,TGTGCCAGCAGTTTTTCTTCTAGCAATCAGCCCCAGCATTTT
TRBV7-8,TRBJ2-2,.,.,CASSSGTGELFF,TGTGCCAGCAGCTCAGGGACCGGGGAGCTGTTTTTT
TRBV29-1,TRBJ2-7,.,.,CSVEEEDDYEQYF,TGCAGCGTTGAAGAAGAGGACGACTACGAGCAGTACTTC
TRBV9,TRBJ1-4,.,.,CASSVGRGSATNEKLFF,TGTGCCAGCAGCGTAGGAAGGGGGTCAGCAACTAATGAAAAACTGTTTTTT
TRBV19,TRBJ2-7,.,.,CASSPAVSYEQYF,TGTGCCAGTAGTCCCGCGGTTTCCTACGAGCAGTACTTC
TRBV4-2,TRBJ2-1,.,.,CASSQSAEETYNEQFF,TGTGCCAGCAGCCAGTCAGCGGAAGAAACCTACAATGAGCAGTTCTTC
TRBV7-9,TRBJ2-1,few,.,CASSPVGAGANEQFF,TGTGCCAGCAGCCCCGTTGGGGCGGGGGCTAATGAGCAGTTCTTC
TRBV7-2,TRBJ2-7,.,.,CASSPGTWNNEQYF,TGTGCCAGCAGCCCCGGGACATGGAATAACGAGCAGTACTTC
TRBV4-1,TRBJ2-7,.,.,CASSQDKWTLGSSSYEQYF,TGCGCCAGCAGCCAAGATAAGTGGACCTTGGGGAGTAGCTCCTACGAGCAGTACTTC
TRBV7-9,TRBJ1-1,.,.,CASSAGPILETEAFF,TGTGCCAGCAGCGCGGGTCCCATTCTCGAAACTGAAGCTTTCTTT
TRBV6-6,TRBJ1-1,once,.,CASRGGGTEAFF,TGTGCCAGCAGGGGCGGTGGGACTGAAGCTTTCTTT
TRBV27,TRBJ2-5,.,TRBD2,CASSLLGGSSQETQYF,TGTGCCAGCAGTTTATTGGGGGGGTCCTCCCAAGAGACCCAGTACTTC
TRBV15,TRBJ2-7,.,.,CATSSSGTAISEQYF,TGTGCCACCAGTTCGTCCGGGACGGCTATTTCCGAGCAGTACTTC
TRBV28,TRBJ2-7,.,.,CATSGASYEQYF,TGTGCCACCTCCGGGGCCTCCTACGAGCAGTACTTC
TRBV15,TRBJ2-2,.,.,CATSREAGAGELFF,TGTGCCACCAGCAGAGAAGCCGGGGCCGGGGAGCTGTTTTTT
TRBV29-1,TRBJ2-3,.,.,CSVELRGTQYF,TGCAGCGTTGAACTGCGAGGTACGCAGTATTTT
TRBV27,TRBJ2-5,few,.,CASSFHLGGTQYF,TGTGCCAGCAGTTTTCACCTTGGGGGGACCCAGTACTTC
TRBV19,TRBJ2-1,.,.,CASSLSGGYNEQFF,TGTGCCAGTTCCCTTAGCGGAGGTTACAATGAGCAGTTCTTC
TRBV7-9,TRBJ1-1,.,.,CASSLSDTTTEAFF,TGTGCCAGCAGCTTATCAGATACGACCACTGAAGCTTTCTTT
TRBV30,TRBJ2-1,.,.,CAWSVLMRDEQFF,TGTGCCTGGAGTGTACTTATGCGGGATGAGCAGTTCTTC
TRBV28,TRBJ2-3,.,TRBD2,CASSPSGRAVDTQYF,TGTGCCAGCAGCCCGAGCGGGAGGGCCGTAGATACGCAGTATTTT
TRBV13,TRBJ1-3,.,TRBD1,CASSISPGQSSGNTIYF,TGTGCCAGCAGCATCAGTCCGGGACAGAGCTCTGGAAACACCATATATTTT
TRBV27,TRBJ2-1,.,TRBD2,CASSLSWGGDEQFF,TGTGCCAGCAGTTTATCGTGGGGGGGGGATGAGCAGTTCTTC
TRBV7-2,TRBJ2-1,.,.,CASSTAGTPVAEQFF,TGTGCCAGCAGCACCGCCGGGACCCCGGTCGCTGAGCAGTTCTTC
TRBV28,TRBJ2-2,.,TRBD1,CASSKPGQVTGELFF,TGTGCCAGCAGTAAACCGGGACAGGTGACCGGGGAGCTGTTTTTT
TRBV27,TRBJ2-2,.,.,CASSLLGENTGELFF,TGTGCCAGCAGTTTATTGGGGGAGAACACCGGGGAGCTGTTTTTT
TRBV7-6,TRBJ2-7,.,.,CASSLEMDSTYEQYF,TGTGCCAGCAGCTTAGAAATGGACAGTACCTACGAGCAGTACTTC
TRBV18,TRBJ1-3,.,.,CASSPKTEGGNTIYF,TGTGCCAGCTCACCTAAGACCGAAGGAGGAAACACCATATATTTT
TRBV5-4,TRBJ2-3,.,.,CASSLGQVSPDTQYF,TGTGCCAGCAGTTTGGGGCAGGTGTCCCCAGATACGCAGTATTTT
TRBV30,TRBJ2-2,.,.,CAWSPWGENTGELFF,TGTGCCTGGAGTCCTTGGGGAGAAAACACCGGGGAGCTGTTTTTT
TRBV6-1,TRBJ1-2,.,TRBD1,CASSGAGTGFFSSGYGYTF,TGTGCCAGCAGTGGGGCCGGGACAGGATTTTTCTCGTCTGGCTATGGCTACACCTTC
TRBV7-9,TRBJ2-2,.,TRBD2,CASSPSSGRAGAGELFF,TGTGCCAGCAGCCCGAGTAGCGGGAGGGCCGGGGCCGGGGAGCTGTTTTTT
TRBV4-3,TRBJ2-7,.,.,CASSQDRGYIYEQYF,TGCGCCAGCAGCCAAGATCGGGGGTATATCTACGAGCAGTACTTC